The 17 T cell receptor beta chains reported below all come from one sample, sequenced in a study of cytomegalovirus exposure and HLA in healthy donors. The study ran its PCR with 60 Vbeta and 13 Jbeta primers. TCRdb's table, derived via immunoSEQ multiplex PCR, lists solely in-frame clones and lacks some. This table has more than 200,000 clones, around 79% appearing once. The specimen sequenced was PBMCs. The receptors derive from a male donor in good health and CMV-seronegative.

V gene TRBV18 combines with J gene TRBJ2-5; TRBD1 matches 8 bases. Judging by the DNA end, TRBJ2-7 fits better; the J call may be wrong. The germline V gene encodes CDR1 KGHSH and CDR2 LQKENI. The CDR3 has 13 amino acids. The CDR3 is CASSPQGAHEQYF. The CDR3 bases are TGTGCCAGCTCACCTCAGGGGGCCCACGAGCAGTACTTC.

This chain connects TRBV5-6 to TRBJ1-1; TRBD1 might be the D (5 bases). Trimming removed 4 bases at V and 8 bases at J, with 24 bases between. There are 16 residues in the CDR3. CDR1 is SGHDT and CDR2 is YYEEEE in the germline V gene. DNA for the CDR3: TGTGCCAGCAGCCAAGTCCCAGGGCAGCGGGCTACCGAAGCTTTCTTT. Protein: CASSQVPGQRATEAFF.

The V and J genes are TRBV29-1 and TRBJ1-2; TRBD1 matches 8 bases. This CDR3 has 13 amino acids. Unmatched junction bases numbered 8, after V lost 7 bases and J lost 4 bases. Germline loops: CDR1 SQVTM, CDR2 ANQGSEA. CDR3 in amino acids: CSAATGAGYGYTF. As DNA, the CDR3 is TGCAGCGCCGCGACAGGGGCGGGCTATGGCTACACCTTC.

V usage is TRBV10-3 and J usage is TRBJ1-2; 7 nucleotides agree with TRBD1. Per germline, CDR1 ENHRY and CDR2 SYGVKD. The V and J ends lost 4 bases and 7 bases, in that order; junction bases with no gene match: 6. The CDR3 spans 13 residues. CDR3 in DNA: TGTGCCATCAGTGTAGACAGGGATGCTGGCTACACCTTC. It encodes CAISVDRDAGYTF.

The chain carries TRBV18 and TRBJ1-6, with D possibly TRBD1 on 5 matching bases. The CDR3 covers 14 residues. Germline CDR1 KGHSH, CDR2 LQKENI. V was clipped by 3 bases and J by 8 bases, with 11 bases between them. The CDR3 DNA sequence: TGTGCCAGCTCACCGCAGGGTATGGATTCACCCCTCCACTTT. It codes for CASSPQGMDSPLHF.

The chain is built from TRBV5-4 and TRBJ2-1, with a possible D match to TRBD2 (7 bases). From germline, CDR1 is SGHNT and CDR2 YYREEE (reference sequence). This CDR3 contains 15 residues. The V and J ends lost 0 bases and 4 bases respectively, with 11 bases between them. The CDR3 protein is CASSLVGGGYNEQFF. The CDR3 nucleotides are TGTGCCAGCAGCTTGGTAGGGGGGGGATACAATGAGCAGTTCTTC.

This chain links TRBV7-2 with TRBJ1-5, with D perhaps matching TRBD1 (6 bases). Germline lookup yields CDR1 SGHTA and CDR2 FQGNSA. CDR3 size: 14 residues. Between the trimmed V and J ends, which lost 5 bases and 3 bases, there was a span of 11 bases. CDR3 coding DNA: TGTGCCAGCAGCCTCGGACAGATCAATCAGCCCCAGCATTTT. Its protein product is CASSLGQINQPQHF. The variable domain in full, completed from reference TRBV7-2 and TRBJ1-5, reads GAGVSQSPSNKVTEKGKDVELRCDPISGHTALYWYRQSLGQGLEFLIYFQGNSAPDKSGLPSDRFSAERTGGSVSTLTIQRTQQEDSAVYLCASSLGQINQPQHFGDGTRLSIL.

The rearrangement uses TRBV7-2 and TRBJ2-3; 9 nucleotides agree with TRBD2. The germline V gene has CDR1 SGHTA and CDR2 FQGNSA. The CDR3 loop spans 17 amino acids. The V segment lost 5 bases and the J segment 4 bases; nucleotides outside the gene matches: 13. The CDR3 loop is CASSPPRSGGFSDTQYF. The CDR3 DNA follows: TGTGCCAGCAGCCCCCCAAGGAGCGGGGGGTTTTCAGATACGCAGTATTTT.

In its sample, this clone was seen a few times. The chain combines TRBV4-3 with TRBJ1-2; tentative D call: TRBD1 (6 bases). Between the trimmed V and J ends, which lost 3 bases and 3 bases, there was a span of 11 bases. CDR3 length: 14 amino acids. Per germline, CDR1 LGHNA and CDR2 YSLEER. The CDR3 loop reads CASSQGYRDYGYTF. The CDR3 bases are TGCGCCAGCAGCCAGGGCTACAGGGACTATGGCTACACCTTC.

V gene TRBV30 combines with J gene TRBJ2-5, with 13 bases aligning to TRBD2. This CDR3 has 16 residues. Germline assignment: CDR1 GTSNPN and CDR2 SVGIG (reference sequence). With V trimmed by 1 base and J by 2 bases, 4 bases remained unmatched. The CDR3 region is CAWSAGLAGAQETQYF. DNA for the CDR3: TGTGCCTGGAGTGCTGGACTAGCGGGGGCTCAAGAGACCCAGTACTTC.

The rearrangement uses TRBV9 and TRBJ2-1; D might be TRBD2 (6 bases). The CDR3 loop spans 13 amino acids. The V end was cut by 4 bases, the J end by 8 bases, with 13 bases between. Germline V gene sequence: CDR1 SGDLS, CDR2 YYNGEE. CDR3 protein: CASSLTRRDEQFF. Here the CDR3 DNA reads TGTGCCAGCAGCCTGACTAGGAGGGATGAGCAGTTCTTC.

CDR3 sequence: CSVADRDPYEQYF. Written as DNA, the CDR3 is TGCAGCGTCGCGGACAGGGACCCCTACGAGCAGTACTTC. The gene calls are TRBV29-1 and TRBJ2-7; 8 bases line up with TRBD1. Germline CDR1 reads SQVTM; CDR2 reads ANQGSEA. This CDR3 comprises 13 residues. The trim removed 6 bases at V and 2 bases at J, leaving 6 bases unmatched.

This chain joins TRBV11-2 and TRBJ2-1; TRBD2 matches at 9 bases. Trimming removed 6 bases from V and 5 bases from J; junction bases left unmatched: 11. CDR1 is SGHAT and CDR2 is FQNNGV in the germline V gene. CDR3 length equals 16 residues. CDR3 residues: CASSYISGRFNNEQFF. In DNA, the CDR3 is TGTGCCAGCAGTTACATTAGCGGGAGATTCAACAATGAGCAGTTCTTC.

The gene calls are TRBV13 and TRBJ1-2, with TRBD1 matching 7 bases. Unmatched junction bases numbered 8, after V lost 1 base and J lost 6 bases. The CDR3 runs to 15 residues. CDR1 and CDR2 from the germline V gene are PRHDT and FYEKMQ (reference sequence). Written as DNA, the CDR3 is TGTGCCAGCAGCTTAGAGTCAGGGGGGTTTGATGGCTACACCTTC. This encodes CASSLESGGFDGYTF.

The CDR3 reads CASRGLAGGSDTQYF. CDR3 nucleotide sequence: TGTGCCAGCAGAGGACTAGCGGGAGGGTCAGATACGCAGTATTTT. V is TRBV2 and J is TRBJ2-3, with 15 bases lining up with TRBD2. V shed 6 bases and J 4 bases; nucleotides not matched to a gene: 2. CDR1 is SNHLY, CDR2 FYNNEI, per germline. CDR3 length equals 15 residues.

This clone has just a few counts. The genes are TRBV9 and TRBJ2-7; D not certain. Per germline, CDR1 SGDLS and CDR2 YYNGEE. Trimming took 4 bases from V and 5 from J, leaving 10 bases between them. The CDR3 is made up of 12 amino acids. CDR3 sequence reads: CASSPRTNEQYF. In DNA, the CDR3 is TGTGCCAGCAGCCCTAGAACTAACGAGCAGTACTTC.

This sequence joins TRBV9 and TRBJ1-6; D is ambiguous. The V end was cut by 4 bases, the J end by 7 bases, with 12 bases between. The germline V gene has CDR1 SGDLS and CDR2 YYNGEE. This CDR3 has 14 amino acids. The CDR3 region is CASSLGERNSPLHF. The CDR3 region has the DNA TGTGCCAGCAGCCTCGGGGAGAGAAATTCACCCCTCCACTTT.